This TCR beta chain originates from a study of blood T cell repertoires in COVID-19. Study at large: The study drew acute and convalescent COVID-19 samples from the United States, Italy and Spain. T cells, B-cell-depleted T cells, or PBMCs provided the cDNA or gDNA that served as material.

Original methodology: Amplification with reference gene primers provided the estimates of nucleated cell counts. TCRdb keeps only in-frame clones here, not all; method: immunoSEQ multiplex PCR. That table furnishes V, J and clone size, whereas the DNA furnished D and trimming. This table has hundreds of thousands of clones, 91% appearing once. The TCR was taken from a woman younger than 30 who had recovered from COVID-19. Sequencing used peripheral blood.

The CDR3 is CASSFLHGGGYTF. CDR3 sequence (DNA): TGTGCCAGCAGCTTCTTACACGGGGGGGGCTACACCTTC. The V gene is TRBV6-5, the J gene TRBJ1-2, with a possible D match to TRBD1 (5 bases). The germline CDR1 and CDR2 sequences are MNHEY and SVGAGI. V lost 6 bases and J 8 bases, leaving 16 bases between the germline ends. This CDR3 is built from 13 residues.